Presented here are 11 T cell receptor beta chains from one specimen sequenced in a study of shared clonotypes between healthy human individuals. It was CD45RO-negative cells, positively selected for CCR7, that made up naive CD8 cells, with terminally differentiated effector memory CD45RA+ cells excluded. Profiling relied on immunoSEQ multiplex PCR, and the TCRdb table lists in-frame clones only, not all of them. The sample holds over 750,000 clones, around 96% seen once. The material sequenced was naive CD8+ T cells sorted from blood. These receptors all stem from a man in his thirties or forties in good health.

The rearrangement joins TRBV7-8 to TRBJ2-1, with no clear D. This CDR3 has 15 residues. Germline CDR1 is SGHVS and CDR2 is FQNEAQ. The V and J ends lost 5 bases and 4 bases respectively, with 15 bases between them. CDR3 nucleotide sequence: TGTGCCAGCAGCCTTGGCCCCCTTCTTTACAATGAGCAGTTCTTC. It translates to CASSLGPLLYNEQFF. Drawing the rest from reference TRBV7-8 and TRBJ2-1, the complete variable domain is GAGVSQSPRYKVAKRGQDVALRCDPISGHVSLFWYQQALGQGPEFLTYFQNEAQLDKSGLPSDRFFAERPEGSVSTLKIQRTQQEDSAVYLCASSLGPLLYNEQFFGPGTRLTVL.

The rearrangement joins TRBV2 to TRBJ2-1; no clear D. V gave up 3 bases and J gave up 5 bases, with 11 bases separating them. This CDR3 has 14 residues. Germline lookup yields CDR1 SNHLY and CDR2 FYNNEI. The CDR3 sequence: CASSDWVGHNEQFF. The CDR3 DNA reads as TGTGCCAGCAGTGACTGGGTAGGGCACAATGAGCAGTTCTTC. Together with reference TRBV2 and TRBJ2-1, the CDR3 gives the full variable domain: EPEVTQTPSHQVTQMGQEVILRCVPISNHLYFYWYRQILGQKVEFLVSFYNNEISEKSEIFDDQFSVERPDGSNFTLKIRSTKLEDSAMYFCASSDWVGHNEQFFGPGTRLTVL.

The genes are TRBV5-4 and TRBJ2-1; 10 bases fit TRBD1. This CDR3 region has 16 residues. The germline CDR1 and CDR2 sequences are SGHNT and YYREEE (reference sequence). V shed 0 bases and J 9 bases; nucleotides not matched to a gene: 9. The CDR3 spells CASSLAETGGEGEQFF. CDR3 nucleotides: TGTGCCAGCAGCTTGGCCGAGACAGGGGGCGAGGGTGAGCAGTTCTTC.

CDR3: CASRGRTSSYEQYF. CDR3 in DNA: TGTGCCAGCCGGGGACGGACGAGCTCCTACGAGCAGTACTTC. The V and J genes are TRBV27 and TRBJ2-7; D tentatively fits TRBD1 or TRBD2 (5 bases each). Germline V gene sequence: CDR1 MNHEY, CDR2 SMNVEV (reference sequence). V was clipped by 8 bases and J by 0 bases, with 14 bases between them. The CDR3 runs to 14 residues.

The chain is built from TRBV9 and TRBJ1-2; D remains ambiguous. Trimming cost V 4 bases and J 8 bases, with 18 bases left between them. CDR1 and CDR2 (germline): SGDLS, YYNGEE. This CDR3 has 14 amino acids. The CDR3 sequence: CASSPTRAEEGYTF. CDR3 coding DNA: TGTGCCAGCAGCCCAACCCGTGCCGAGGAGGGCTACACCTTC.

V is TRBV9 and J is TRBJ2-3; D might be TRBD1 or TRBD2, each matching 5 bases. This CDR3 spans 18 amino acids. Per the germline V gene, CDR1 is SGDLS and CDR2 is YYNGEE. The ends were cut back, 4 bases at V and 2 bases at J, with 23 bases in the middle. CDR3 region: CASSPTSGFWDVTDTQYF. DNA for the CDR3: TGTGCCAGCAGCCCCACCTCCGGATTTTGGGACGTCACAGATACGCAGTATTTT.

J is TRBJ1-2 and V is TRBV4-1; D is uncertain. V was cut by 0 bases and J by 14 bases, with 13 bases left in between. This CDR3 has 12 residues. From germline, CDR1 is MGHRA and CDR2 YSYEKL. CDR3 in DNA: TGCGCCAGCAGCCAAGATAAAGGCTTCGAGACCTTC. This translates into CASSQDKGFETF.

V is TRBV4-1 and J is TRBJ1-5; maybe TRBD1 (5 bases). Germline values: CDR1 MGHRA, CDR2 YSYEKL. V was shortened by 3 bases and J by 7 bases, with 10 bases between the two germline ends. This CDR3 region has 13 residues. CDR3 sequence: CASSQAQGQPQHF. CDR3 DNA: TGCGCCAGCAGCCAGGCCCAGGGCCAGCCCCAGCATTTT.

Comment on this clone: The sample holds other DNA sequences that translate to the same CDR3. V is TRBV27 and J is TRBJ2-1; D call uncertain. Trimming pared 5 bases from V and 4 bases from J, leaving 15 bases between. This CDR3 is 15 amino acids long. The germline gives CDR1 MNHEY, CDR2 SMNVEV (reference sequence). CDR3 amino acids: CASSVSGGTYNEQFF. The CDR3 DNA follows: TGTGCCAGCAGTGTCTCCGGTGGCACTTACAATGAGCAGTTCTTC.

This sequence joins TRBV27 and TRBJ2-7; D is uncertain. CDR3 length: 15 residues. Germline-derived CDR1 and CDR2 are MNHEY and SMNVEV (reference sequence). V lost 5 bases, J lost 3 bases, and 17 bases lay in between. This CDR3 reads CASSPSSSTHYEQYF. In DNA form, the CDR3 reads TGTGCCAGCAGTCCAAGTTCATCTACGCACTACGAGCAGTACTTC.

The chain joins TRBV7-9 to TRBJ1-4; D ambiguous. CDR1 is SEHNR, CDR2 FQNEAQ, per germline (reference sequence). Trimming pared 4 bases from V and 8 bases from J, leaving 11 bases between. CDR3 length: 13 amino acids. The CDR3 loop is CASSYSWEEKLFF. The CDR3 region has the DNA TGTGCCAGCAGCTACAGCTGGGAAGAAAAACTGTTTTTT. Supplemented by reference TRBV7-9 and TRBJ1-4, the full variable domain reads DTGVSQNPRHKITKRGQNVTFRCDPISEHNRLYWYRQTLGQGPEFLTYFQNEAQLEKSRLLSDRFSAERPKGSFSTLEIQRTEQGDSAMYLCASSYSWEEKLFFGSGTQLSVL.